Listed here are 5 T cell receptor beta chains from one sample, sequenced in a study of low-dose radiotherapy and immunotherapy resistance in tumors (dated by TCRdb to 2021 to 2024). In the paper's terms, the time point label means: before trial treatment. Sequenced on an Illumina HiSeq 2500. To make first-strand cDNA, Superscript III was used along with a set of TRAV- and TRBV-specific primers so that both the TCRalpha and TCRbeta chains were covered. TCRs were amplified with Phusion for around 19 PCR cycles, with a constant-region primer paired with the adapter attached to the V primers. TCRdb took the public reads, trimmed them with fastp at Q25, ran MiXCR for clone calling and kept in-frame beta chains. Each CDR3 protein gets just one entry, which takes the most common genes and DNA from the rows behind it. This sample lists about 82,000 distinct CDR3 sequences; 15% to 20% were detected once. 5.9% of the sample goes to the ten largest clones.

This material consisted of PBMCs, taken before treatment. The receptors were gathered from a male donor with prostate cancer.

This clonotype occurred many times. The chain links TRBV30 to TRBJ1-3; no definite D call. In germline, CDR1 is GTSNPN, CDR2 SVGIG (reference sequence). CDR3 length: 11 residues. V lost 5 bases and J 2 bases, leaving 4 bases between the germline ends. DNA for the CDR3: TGTGCCTGGGGTACTGGAAACACCATATATTTT. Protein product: CAWGTGNTIYF.

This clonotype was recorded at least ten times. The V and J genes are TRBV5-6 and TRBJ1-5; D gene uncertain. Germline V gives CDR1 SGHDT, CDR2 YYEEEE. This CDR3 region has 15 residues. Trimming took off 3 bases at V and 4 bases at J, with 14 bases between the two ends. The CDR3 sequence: CASSSRHHLNQPQHF. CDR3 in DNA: TGTGCCAGCAGCTCTCGGCACCACCTAAATCAGCCCCAGCATTTT.

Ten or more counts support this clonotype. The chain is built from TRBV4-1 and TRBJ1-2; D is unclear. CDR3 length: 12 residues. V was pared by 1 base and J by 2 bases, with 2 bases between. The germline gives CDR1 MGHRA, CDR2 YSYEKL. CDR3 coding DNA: TGCGCCAGCAGCCAAGTCAACTATGGCTACACCTTC. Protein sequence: CASSQVNYGYTF.

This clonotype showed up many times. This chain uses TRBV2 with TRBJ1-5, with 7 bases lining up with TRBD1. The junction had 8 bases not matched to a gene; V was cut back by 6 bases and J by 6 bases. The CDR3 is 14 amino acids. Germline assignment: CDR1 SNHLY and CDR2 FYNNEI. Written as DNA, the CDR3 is TGTGCCAGCAGACAGGGGATTGTCGGTCAGCCCCAGCATTTT. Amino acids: CASRQGIVGQPQHF.

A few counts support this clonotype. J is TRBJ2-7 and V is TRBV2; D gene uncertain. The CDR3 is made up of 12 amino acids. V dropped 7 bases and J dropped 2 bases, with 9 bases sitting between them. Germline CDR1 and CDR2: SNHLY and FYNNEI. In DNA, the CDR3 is TGTGCCAGCACCCTCGGTGCCTACGAGCAGTACTTC. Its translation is CASTLGAYEQYF.